Below, 15 T cell receptor beta chains from the same sample are listed, as sequenced in a study of shared clonotypes between healthy human individuals. Using immunoSEQ multiplex PCR, the repertoire was profiled, and TCRdb retains in-frame clones only, with some absent. The sample comprises some 490,000 clones, around 80% of which are singletons, and 12% rests with the top ten. Sequencing input: PBMCs. All receptors derive from a woman between 35 and 50 years old in good health. Some clones in this sample may be carry-over from other donors' samples.

This clone has a handful of counts. The V call is TRBV30, the J call TRBJ1-5, with D perhaps TRBD1 (5 bases). CDR3 length: 14 amino acids. The germline CDR1 and CDR2 sequences are GTSNPN and SVGIG (reference sequence). Trimming took off 0 bases at V and 7 bases at J, with 13 bases between the two ends. The CDR3 DNA reads as TGTGCCTGGAGTGTACTAGCAGGGAGGCAGCCCCAGCATTTT. Encoded protein: CAWSVLAGRQPQHF.

This chain's CDR3 is CASSLRRALGAEAFF. CDR3 nucleotide sequence: TGTGCCAGCAGCTTACGGAGGGCCCTGGGGGCTGAAGCTTTCTTT. The chain joins TRBV11-3 to TRBJ1-1, with D tentatively TRBD1 (5 bases). V shed 2 bases and J shed 6 bases, with 16 bases lying between them. Germline V gene data show CDR1 as SGHNT and CDR2 as YENEEA. The length of the CDR3 is 15 residues.

The CDR3 is CSAYKVSLHF. CDR3 bases: TGCAGTGCTTACAAGGTATCCCTCCACTTT. V gene TRBV20-1 combines with J gene TRBJ1-6; D gene unclear. Trimming stripped 5 bases from V and 14 bases from J, with 10 bases between. Germline-derived CDR1 and CDR2 are DFQATT and SNEGSKA (reference sequence). The CDR3 covers 10 residues.

The V and J genes are TRBV7-3 and TRBJ1-1; 7 nucleotides agree with TRBD1. The germline V gene has CDR1 SGHTA and CDR2 FQGTGA. The ends lost 1 base at V and 0 bases at J; junction bases unmatched: 5. The CDR3 length is 16 residues. CDR3 nucleotide sequence: TGTGCCAGCAGCTTAAACGGGGGACAGATGAACACTGAAGCTTTCTTT. It specifies CASSLNGGQMNTEAFF.

This chain connects TRBV7-9 to TRBJ1-2; 9 bases align to TRBD1. V dropped 6 bases and J dropped 8; count of bases not matched to a gene: 10. Per germline, CDR1 SEHNR and CDR2 FQNEAQ (reference sequence). The CDR3 is made up of 14 amino acids. The CDR3 coding sequence is TGTGCCAGCAGTCGAGCCGGGACAGGGAACGGCTACACCTTC. This sequence encodes CASSRAGTGNGYTF.

The chain joins TRBV11-3 to TRBJ2-3, with D possibly being TRBD2 (5 bases). Trimming cost V 4 bases and J 2 bases, with 10 bases left between them. CDR1 is SGHNT and CDR2 is YENEEA in the germline V gene. The CDR3 consists of 14 residues. The CDR3 reads CASSSGSTTDTQYF. The CDR3 bases are TGTGCCAGCAGCTCGGGATCCACCACAGATACGCAGTATTTT.

This chain joins TRBV5-1 and TRBJ1-5; D is unresolved. Germline loops: CDR1 SGHRS, CDR2 YFSETQ. V lost 0 bases and J lost 4, with 8 bases in between. There are 14 residues in the CDR3. The CDR3 loop is CASSLDGRNQPQHF. The CDR3 DNA is TGCGCCAGCAGCTTGGATGGTCGTAATCAGCCCCAGCATTTT.

The V call is TRBV6-1, the J call TRBJ2-7; a possible D gene is TRBD1 (5 bases). V was pared by 2 bases and J by 0 bases, with 8 bases between. The germline V gene has CDR1 MNHNS and CDR2 SASEGT. The CDR3 extends over 14 amino acids. The CDR3 sequence: CASSEFGASYEQYF. In nucleotides, the CDR3 is TGTGCCAGCAGTGAATTTGGGGCCTCCTACGAGCAGTACTTC.

The gene calls are TRBV6-5 and TRBJ2-7, with 7 nucleotides matching TRBD1. The V segment lost 4 bases and the J segment 0 bases; nucleotides outside the gene matches: 9. This CDR3 is 16 amino acids long. Germline V gives CDR1 MNHEY, CDR2 SVGAGI. The CDR3 DNA reads as TGTGCCAGCAGTTCACCGACAGGGCGGAGCTCCTACGAGCAGTACTTC. It specifies CASSSPTGRSSYEQYF.

J is TRBJ2-3 and V is TRBV7-9; 7 nucleotides align to TRBD1. The germline V gene encodes CDR1 SEHNR and CDR2 FQNEAQ (reference sequence). The CDR3 consists of 15 residues. The V gene end was trimmed by 2 bases and the J gene end by 3 bases; junction bases not matched to a gene: 5. CDR3 loop: CASSLTGQETDTQYF. The CDR3 DNA reads TGTGCCAGCAGCTTAACTGGACAGGAGACAGATACGCAGTATTTT.

This clone was seen only a few times. The chain links TRBV29-1 to TRBJ1-1; D uncertain. The CDR3 covers 13 residues. CDR1 and CDR2 from the germline V gene are SQVTM and ANQGSEA. Deletions cut 7 bases from V and 5 bases from J, with 17 bases between. In DNA form, the CDR3 reads TGCAGCGGACTGCCTAGAGCAGGAACTGAAGCTTTCTTT. Protein sequence: CSGLPRAGTEAFF.

The V gene is TRBV7-3, the J gene TRBJ2-1; perhaps D is TRBD1 or TRBD2 (5 bases each). This CDR3 is 13 amino acids long. Deletions cut 8 bases from V and 6 bases from J, with 14 bases between. The V gene's germline CDR1 is SGHTA and CDR2 FQGTGA. The CDR3, as DNA: TGTGCCAGCTCTAACGGGGCCGGCAATGAGCAGTTCTTC. Translated, it gives CASSNGAGNEQFF.

The chain joins TRBV10-2 to TRBJ2-7; 7 bases map to TRBD1. There are 14 residues in the CDR3. Germline lookup yields CDR1 WSHSY and CDR2 SAAADI. The ends lost 4 bases at V and 4 bases at J; junction bases unmatched: 7. CDR3 amino acids: CASSVEGARYEQYF. Here the CDR3 DNA reads TGCGCCAGCAGTGTCGAGGGGGCGAGGTACGAGCAGTACTTC.

This clone has only one observation. The chain carries TRBV28 and TRBJ1-2; D is unresolved. The CDR3 extends over 13 amino acids. The germline V gene encodes CDR1 MDHEN and CDR2 SYDVKM. V shed 3 bases and J shed 4 bases, with 9 bases lying between them. CDR3 sequence: CASSLEGIYGYTF. The CDR3, as DNA: TGTGCCAGCAGTTTGGAAGGGATCTATGGCTACACCTTC.

V gene TRBV27 combines with J gene TRBJ2-1; 8 positions agree with TRBD2. Losses at the gene ends were 10 bases for V and 4 bases for J; bases not matched to a gene: 6. The CDR3 length is 13 residues. Germline V gives CDR1 MNHEY, CDR2 SMNVEV (reference sequence). The CDR3 DNA follows: TGTGCCACGGGGGCTAGCGGGTACAATGAGCAGTTCTTC. It translates to CATGASGYNEQFF.